These 19 T cell receptor beta chains were all obtained from the same sample, sequenced in a study of blood T cell repertoires in COVID-19. The assay was immunoSEQ multiplex PCR, and TCRdb's table has in-frame clones only and misses some. This table has fewer than 130,000 clones, around 66% appearing once. Sequencing used peripheral blood. The receptors stem from an elderly man with acute or convalescent COVID-19.

This clone was counted between two and nine times. The chain is built from TRBV12-3 or TRBV12-4 and TRBJ1-3, with TRBD1 identical over 7 bases. V lost 7 bases and J lost 7; bases outside the gene matches: 7. CDR3 size: 13 residues. Written as DNA, the CDR3 is TGTGCCAGCACCAACACAGGGGCGAACACCATATATTTT. It translates to CASTNTGANTIYF.

This clone was seen repeatedly, ten times or more. CDR3 protein: CASVYLRNTEAFF. Here the CDR3 DNA reads TGTGCCAGCGTCTACTTGAGGAACACTGAAGCTTTCTTT. This chain uses TRBV19 with TRBJ1-1, with D hard to call. V lost 9 bases, J lost 1 base, and 12 bases lay in between. The CDR3 has 13 amino acids. Looked up from germline, CDR1 is LNHDA and CDR2 is SQIVND (reference sequence).

The rearrangement uses TRBV11-3 and TRBJ2-5, with TRBD2 identical over 9 bases. Germline V gene sequence: CDR1 SGHNT, CDR2 YENEEA. This CDR3 has 15 amino acids. Germline trimming cut 1 base from V and 1 base from J; bases unmatched to any gene: 1. CDR3 nucleotide sequence: TGTGCCAGCAGCTTAGTACTAGCGGGCCAAGAGACCCAGTACTTC. It is translated as CASSLVLAGQETQYF.

This clone was detected many times. This sequence joins TRBV6-2 or TRBV6-3 and TRBJ2-3; a possible D gene is TRBD1 (6 bases). Germline V gene lookup returns CDR1 MNHEY and CDR2 SVGEGT. Trimming removed 4 bases at V and 7 bases at J, with 12 bases between. CDR3 length: 13 amino acids. CDR3: CASSFGQPYTQYF. CDR3 DNA sequence: TGTGCCAGCAGTTTCGGACAGCCGTATACGCAGTATTTT.

V usage is TRBV19 and J usage is TRBJ1-6, with 10 positions matching TRBD1. V lost 6 bases to trimming and J lost 8 bases; unmatched junction nucleotides: 4. This CDR3 contains 14 residues. CDR1 and CDR2 from the germline V gene are LNHDA and SQIVND (reference sequence). Written as DNA, the CDR3 is TGTGCCAGTAGGGTGGACAGGGGGGATTCACCCCTCCACTTT. It encodes CASRVDRGDSPLHF.

Only one count was recorded for this clone. The DNA for the CDR3 is TGTGCCAGCAGCTTGGGGCCCGCGGGCTCTAGCACAGATACGCAGTATTTT. Translated: CASSLGPAGSSTDTQYF. The rearrangement uses TRBV5-8 and TRBJ2-3, with a weak D call TRBD2 (5 bases). The CDR3 loop spans 17 amino acids. Germline V gives CDR1 SGHTS, CDR2 YDEGEE. V lost 0 bases and J lost 0, with 14 bases in between. Full variable domain (rest looked up from reference TRBV5-8 and TRBJ2-3): EAGVTQSPTHLIKTRGQQATLRCSPISGHTSVYWYQQALGLGLQFLLWYDEGEERNRGNFPPRFSGRQFPNYSSELNVNALELEDSALYLCASSLGPAGSSTDTQYFGPGTRLTVL.

The rearrangement joins TRBV7-8 to TRBJ2-1; perhaps TRBD2 as D (6 bases). Trimming pared 2 bases from V and 3 bases from J, leaving 20 bases between. The CDR3 sequence is 18 residues long. Germline V gives CDR1 SGHVS, CDR2 FQNEAQ. In DNA form, the CDR3 reads TGTGCCAGCAGCTTACGAGGCCAGCGGGTGGTCTTCTACAATGAGCAGTTCTTC. Amino acid sequence: CASSLRGQRVVFYNEQFF.

The gene calls are TRBV9 and TRBJ1-5, with D tentatively TRBD1 (5 bases). The CDR3 totals 14 residues. V was clipped by 4 bases and J by 5 bases, with 13 bases between them. CDR1 and CDR2 (germline): SGDLS, YYNGEE. The CDR3 DNA sequence: TGTGCCAGCAGCCTAACAGGATCGGATCAGCCCCAGCATTTT. Protein product: CASSLTGSDQPQHF.

This chain links TRBV24-1 with TRBJ2-5; TRBD2 matches 9 bases. CDR1 and CDR2 from the germline V gene are KGHDR and SFDVKD. This CDR3 has 15 amino acids. V lost 5 bases and J lost 5; bases outside the gene matches: 8. CDR3: CATSGPSGIGETQYF. CDR3 sequence (DNA): TGTGCCACCAGTGGACCTAGCGGGATCGGGGAGACCCAGTACTTC.

This rearrangement joins TRBV11-3 to TRBJ2-3, with 10 bases that match TRBD1. The trim removed 5 bases at V and 2 bases at J, leaving 7 bases unmatched. This CDR3 contains 16 residues. Germline CDR1 and CDR2: SGHNT and YENEEA. The CDR3 nucleotides read TGTGCCAGCAGCCCGGGGGACAGGGGCAACACAGATACGCAGTATTTT. Its protein is CASSPGDRGNTDTQYF. The whole variable domain, filled in from reference TRBV11-3 and TRBJ2-3, reads EAGVVQSPRYKIIEKKQPVAFWCNPISGHNTLYWYLQNLGQGPELLIRYENEEAVDDSQLPKDRFSAERLKGVDSTLKIQPAELGDSAVYLCASSPGDRGNTDTQYFGPGTRLTVL.

The rearrangement links TRBV6-6 to TRBJ1-5, with 8 bases matching TRBD1. The J segment lost 5 bases and the V segment lost 2 bases, leaving 8 bases of the junction unmatched. Germline V gene lookup returns CDR1 MNHNY and CDR2 SVGAGI (reference sequence). The length of the CDR3 is 16 residues. CDR3 coding DNA: TGTGCCAGCAGTTACGGATATGACAGGGGAGATCAGCCCCAGCATTTT. It translates to CASSYGYDRGDQPQHF.

The chain joins TRBV5-6 to TRBJ2-5; D not certain. In germline, CDR1 is SGHDT, CDR2 YYEEEE. The ends were cut back, 0 bases at V and 3 bases at J, with 6 bases in the middle. This CDR3 has 13 amino acids. The CDR3: CASSLDSEETQYF. The CDR3 DNA sequence: TGTGCCAGCAGCTTGGACAGTGAAGAGACCCAGTACTTC.

V and J are TRBV19 and TRBJ1-2, with D possibly matching TRBD1 (5 bases). Germline values: CDR1 LNHDA, CDR2 SQIVND (reference sequence). Trimming shortened V by 9 bases and J by 7 bases, and 12 bases separated the two germline ends. This CDR3 spans 11 amino acids. CDR3: CASCRVSGYTF. The CDR3 DNA reads as TGTGCCAGCTGCAGGGTTTCTGGCTACACCTTC.

CDR3 in DNA: TGTGCCAGCGCCCGGGTAAGGGGGCGGAGTGAGGAAAAACTGTTTTTT. This codes for CASARVRGRSEEKLFF. The V call is TRBV2, the J call TRBJ1-4, with TRBD1 matching 7 bases. The CDR3 length is 16 residues. From germline, CDR1 is SNHLY and CDR2 FYNNEI. V trimming: 8 bases; J trimming: 8 bases; junction bases outside the gene matches: 17.

The rearrangement joins TRBV6-5 to TRBJ1-3; possible D gene TRBD1, 5 bases. The CDR3 runs to 15 residues. CDR1 is MNHEY, CDR2 SVGAGI, per germline. The V and J ends lost 5 bases and 0 bases respectively, with 11 bases between them. Written as DNA, the CDR3 is TGTGCCAGCAGTCGTACAGGCTTCTCTGGAAACACCATATATTTT. Translated, it gives CASSRTGFSGNTIYF.

The rearrangement uses TRBV3-1 (or the pseudogene TRBV3-2) and TRBJ2-5; the D gene is possibly TRBD1 (5 bases). The germline V and J ends were trimmed by 0 bases and 3 bases, with 20 bases remaining between them. The germline V gene has CDR1 LGHDT and CDR2 YNNKEL (reference sequence). This CDR3 region has 18 residues. CDR3 in amino acids: CASSQDGLFVTEKETQYF. CDR3 sequence (DNA): TGTGCCAGCAGCCAAGACGGTCTCTTTGTGACAGAAAAAGAGACCCAGTACTTC.

The gene calls are TRBV28 and TRBJ1-4; 9 bases are a match to TRBD1. V trimming: 3 bases; J trimming: 8 bases; junction bases outside the gene matches: 4. The CDR3 is 14 amino acids. In germline, CDR1 is MDHEN, CDR2 SYDVKM. In DNA form, the CDR3 reads TGTGCCAGCAGTTTGACAGGGGGAGGGGAAAAACTGTTTTTT. Protein: CASSLTGGGEKLFF.

This clone has at least ten counts. The V call is TRBV5-4, the J call TRBJ2-1; 13 bases are a match to TRBD2. Germline V gives CDR1 SGHNT, CDR2 YYREEE (reference sequence). This CDR3 spans 15 amino acids. The trim removed 3 bases at V and 7 bases at J, leaving 4 bases unmatched. The CDR3 protein is CASSSGLAGPNEQFF. The CDR3 DNA is TGTGCCAGCAGCTCGGGACTAGCGGGACCTAATGAGCAGTTCTTC.

The CDR3 nucleotides read TGTGCCAGCAGCGTAGCTGGCAGAAACACCGGGGAGCTGTTTTTT. This codes for CASSVAGRNTGELFF. The V and J genes are TRBV9 and TRBJ2-2; D unresolved. Germline V gene lookup returns CDR1 SGDLS and CDR2 YYNGEE. This CDR3 is built from 15 residues. V lost 0 bases to trimming and J lost 2 bases, with 8 bases between them.